This T cell receptor beta chain was recorded in a study of human T cells and chemical hapten exposure (dated by TCRdb to 2020 to 2022). Broadly, across the study: For sensitization, 2% DPC in acetone was applied to a roughly 2 cm by roughly 2 cm area of upper inner arm skin. Patients additionally received weekly therapeutic DPC doses to the scalp throughout the roughly 25-week study period. Patch testing was done on the upper back using Finn chambers containing 0.01% DPC, and results were scored after 6 days according to International Contact Dermatitis Research Group standards. The patient cohort, mostly female, included alopecia areata with under or over 50% scalp involvement, alopecia totalis and alopecia universalis. Libraries were combined into a pool for sequencing, and differences in TCR yield between samples came mainly from small differences in library volumes within the pool. In alopecia patients, the study followed how the peripheral blood TCR repertoire changed in vivo over primary and secondary sensitization to diphenylcyclopropenone (DPC), a hapten. Blood was sampled from patients pre-sensitization (week 0) and at 2, 6 and about 24 weeks after DPC sensitization. For TCR sequencing, blood came from approximately 29 alopecia patients at anywhere from one to four time points (pre-sensitization, 2, 6 and 24 weeks).

This clonotype was seen repeatedly, ten times or more. The clone's antigen remains unknown. Per-base quality was not reported, and no clone a single base away is much larger than it. The investigation overall reported the following: Repeated subsampling changed both the strength of the expansion versus patch-test correlation and the threshold at which the correlation became significant. Compared with pre-sensitization or healthy control sets, expanded TCRs formed significantly more large CDR3 similarity clusters, which is consistent with antigen-driven responses. Patch test score was positively correlated with the number of PT1 expanded TCRs, with significance at thresholds 8, 16 and 32 but not at 4. Because all patients had alopecia, a presumed autoimmune disease, the immune response of the patients might differ from that of healthy individuals. DPC sensitization did not change how many TCRs were above 1 in 1000 frequency, and no evidence was found of alterations in global repertoire structure.

According to the study, the label for this sample's time point signals: pre-sensitization, week 0. According to the study, the label for this sample's treatment or condition signals: therapeutic diphenylcyclopropenone sensitization with weekly scalp DPC. Blood at each patch-test visit was drawn before the patch test was applied. Patients were considered eligible if aged 18 to 70, diagnosed with alopecia and deemed suitable for DPC therapy, and patients were excluded if pregnant. Unfractionated whole blood was collected in Tempus Blood RNA tubes, and total RNA was extracted from that blood. Taken from the germline V gene, the CDR1 and CDR2 loops are MDHEN and SYDVKM. The CDR3 holds 17 amino acids from the cysteine to the phenylalanine. Only the CDR3 part of the read is kept: 51 bases, read in frame from the first base. Trimming removed 2 bases from V and 0 bases from J; the gene matches leave 7 bases unexplained.

The method was RACE. The sample was run on a NextSeq 500. During library preparation, unique molecular identifiers were attached to individual cDNA molecules so that TCRs could be counted in a quantitative, reproducible way. For every blood RNA sample, sequencing covered both the TCR alpha and TCR beta chains. The source study handled its data this way. A median of around 100,000 TCRs per sample was observed, with a range of about 20,000 to 700,000. The Decombinator software suite was used to annotate the V, J and CDR3 of the TCR reads. To make PS versus PT1 abundance plots, every sample was subsampled to the same number of TCRs (28,000). TCRs were defined as expanded if absent before sensitization and observed at least eight times at the 2-week time point. Through fastp at Q25 and MiXCR, TCRdb rebuilt clones from the public reads, retaining in-frame beta chains. Rows with one shared CDR3 protein collapse into an entry with the most common genes and DNA. None of the V and J calls come from the authors' own analysis; TCRdb made them. This sample has 90,000 or so distinct CDR3 sequences in its table, and around 8.8% of those were observed once. The top ten clones comprise 2.5% to 3% of the sample.

The V gene is TRBV28 and the J gene is TRBJ1-1; the central 9 bases match TRBD1. This TCR was sampled from a man aged 35 to 55 with alopecia areata. Some clones in this sample may be carry-over from other donors' samples. The material sequenced was whole blood, taken in connection with sensitization to the hapten diphenylcyclopropenone (DPC). The bases read TGTGCCAGCAGTTTACCCCGGACAGGGGTTATGAACACTGAAGCTTTCTTT. Translated, this gives CASSLPRTGVMNTEAFF.